This TCR beta chain was sequenced during a study of T-cell memory formation after mild COVID-19. General study findings and limits: Some clones that responded were present in memory (sampled pre-infection), which suggests cross-reactive memory joined.

One entry per CDR3 protein results from TCRdb running MiXCR on the 5' RACE reads. The repertoire holds about 470,000 distinct CDR3 sequences, with 25% as singletons. This clonotype was counted between two and nine times. What it binds is not known. The sample comprised PBMCs or a T cell subset sorted from them (not recorded which). The receptor was isolated from an adult woman who had mild COVID-19 (a few samples of this study predate the infection). Cell type and time point are not known.

The CDR3 DNA follows: TGTGCCAGCAGCCGCGTGGACAGGTTCACAGATACGCAGTATTTT. As protein: CASSRVDRFTDTQYF. The chain couples TRBV5-5 to TRBJ2-3, with 7 nucleotides matching TRBD1. The CDR3 sequence is 15 residues long. Germline V CDR1 and CDR2: SGHKS, YYEKEE (reference sequence). Trimming took 4 bases from V and 2 from J; bases not matched to a gene: 7.